The present TCR beta chain was sequenced within a study of T cells in Graves' hyperthyroidism and ophthalmopathy. The CDR3 runs to 16 residues. Trimming pared 1 base from V and 0 bases from J, leaving 10 bases between. CDR1 is SGHVS, CDR2 FNYEAQ, per germline. Using RNA transcripts as the source, TCR beta CDR3 regions were amplified. Carried out on the TCR CDR3, a first-round RT-PCR used the HTBI primer set. TCRdb fed the multiplex PCR reads into MiXCR, producing one record per CDR3 protein. This sample has around 600,000 distinct CDR3 sequences; 15% to 18% occur once, and the top ten carry roughly 6.6%.

The source material was blood. The chain recombines TRBV7-6 with TRBJ2-1, with D unresolved. This receptor was taken from a woman aged 30 to 39 with Graves' hyperthyroidism. CDR3 sequence reads: CASSLGGEGSYNEQFF. In nucleotides, the CDR3 is TGTGCCAGCAGCTTAGGGGGTGAAGGCTCCTACAATGAGCAGTTCTTC.